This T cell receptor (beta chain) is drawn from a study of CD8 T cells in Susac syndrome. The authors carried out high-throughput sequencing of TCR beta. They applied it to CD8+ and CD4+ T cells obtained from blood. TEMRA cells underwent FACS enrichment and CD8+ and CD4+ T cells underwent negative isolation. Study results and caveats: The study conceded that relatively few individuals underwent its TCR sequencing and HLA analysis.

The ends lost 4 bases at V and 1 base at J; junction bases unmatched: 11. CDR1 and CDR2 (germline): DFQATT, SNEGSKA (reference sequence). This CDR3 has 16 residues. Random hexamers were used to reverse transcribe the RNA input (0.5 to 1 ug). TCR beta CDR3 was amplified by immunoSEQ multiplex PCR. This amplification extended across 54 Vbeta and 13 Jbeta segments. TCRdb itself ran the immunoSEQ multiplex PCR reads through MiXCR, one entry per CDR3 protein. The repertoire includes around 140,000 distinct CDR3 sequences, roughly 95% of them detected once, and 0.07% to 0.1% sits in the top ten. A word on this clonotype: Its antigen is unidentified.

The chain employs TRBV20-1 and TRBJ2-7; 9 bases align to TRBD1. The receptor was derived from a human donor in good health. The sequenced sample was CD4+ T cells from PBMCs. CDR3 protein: CSANLPGTGRSYEQYF. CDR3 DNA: TGCAGTGCTAACCTACCCGGGACAGGGCGTTCCTACGAGCAGTACTTC.